Described below is a single T cell receptor beta chain sequence and its context. A single count supports this clone. Its binding antigen is unknown. Per-nucleotide qualities are absent, and no much larger clonotype sits a single base away. The source of the sample is a study of radiation and T cells in renal cell carcinoma (dated by TCRdb to 2019 to 2021). Describing the broader study: The samples were obtained from a clinical trial, where primary renal cell carcinomas were treated with 15 Gy stereotactic body radiation therapy and then removed by nephrectomy 4 weeks afterward. In total, some 50 samples, comprising roughly 25 tumors and around 27 peripheral blood samples, were subjected to TCR beta sequencing. In the 53 samples combined, 4,016,671 unique CDR3 nucleotide sequences were found, encoding approximately 2,800,000 unique CDR3 amino acid sequences.

The immunoSEQ kit was used, according to the manufacturer's recommendations, to generate TCR beta libraries from genomic DNA. Library preparation used a first multiplex PCR with proprietary primers, then a second PCR adding unique barcodes, with bead cleanups after each round. A kit-provided positive control reaction and a negative control reaction were included in every sample batch. The final libraries were assessed on an Agilent 4200 TapeStation D1000 ScreenTape, pooled by volume, and quantified by qPCR. Sequencing was performed on an Illumina NextSeq500 with a MidOutput 150-cycle cartridge, and 156 Read1 and 15 Index1 cycles were run with kit custom primers. The pooled library was loaded at approximately 0.97 pM with about 20% PhiX control spiked in. For the original study's pipeline: The vendor-processed data were analyzed in R, and a clonotype was defined as all T cells that share the same CDR3 nucleotide sequence. In the clone abundance analyses, frequencies were normalized to the 10,000 most abundant clones in each sample. Public T cell clones, which averaged fewer than five per sample, were removed prior to analysis. An abundance difference of at least 32-fold between compartments was the criterion for calling clonotypes tumor-enriched or baseline blood-enriched. A beta-binomial differential abundance model was used to identify clonotypes that expanded or contracted between blood time points. The Baroni-Urbani and Buser coefficient was used to measure tumor-blood repertoire similarity, and groups were compared with two-tailed Wilcoxon tests in R. Imported from immuneACCESS, the table was reduced by TCRdb to in-frame sequences with V and J called. These copies leave out some clones; in studies compared against another copy, an unresolved V gene accounts for under half, and the cause of the remainder is not known. That table supplies the V and J calls and clone size; D and trimming were determined from the DNA. The sample table lists some 120,000 clones, approximately 85% of them with a count of one. The top ten constitute 4.5% to 7% of the sample.

The time point tag for this specimen amounts to: blood 2 weeks post-SBRT. The treatment or condition label of this sample denotes: 15 Gy SBRT to primary tumor, nephrectomy 4 weeks later. To follow tumor-enriched clonotypes, serial peripheral blood was collected from radiation-treated patients at baseline and at 2 weeks and 4 weeks after SBRT. All patients had renal cell carcinoma with clear cell pathology. Genomic DNA for TCR sequencing was prepared using the QIAamp DNA Blood Mini Kit (Qiagen). The analyses included only samples that passed all quality control checks. Results the study describes overall, beyond this receptor: Blood repertoire dynamics were not followed beyond 4 weeks after treatment. An increase in top tumor clonotypes in blood was observed from baseline to 2 weeks post-radiation, followed by contraction by 4 weeks, which was taken to suggest transient expansion of tumor-resident clones. Because pretreatment tumor biopsies were not available, the study could not determine whether clonotypes were already present within the tumor at baseline. Effects of radiation dose or scheduling on the TCR repertoire could not be addressed with the single-armed trial design.

In the germline V gene, CDR1 corresponds to LGHNT and CDR2 to FRNRAP. The junction carries 6 bases between V and J, which are trimmed by 0 bases and 0 bases respectively. Including the terminal cysteine and phenylalanine, the CDR3 comprises 16 residues. The sequence is cut down to CDR3 DNA, 48 bases in frame from base 1. This material consisted of blood, taken from a patient whose treatment included radiotherapy and nephrectomy. The rearranged chain carries TRBV12-5 and TRBJ2-6, with no confident D gene call. The TCR was taken from a man in his fifties with renal cell carcinoma. CDR3 protein: CASGLVRTSGANVLTF. The nucleotide sequence is given as TGTGCTAGTGGTTTGGTACGAACCTCTGGGGCCAACGTCCTGACTTTC. Beyond the CDR3, the reference TRBV12-5 and TRBJ2-6 genes provide the residues; the full variable domain reads: DARVTQTPRHKVTEMGQEVTMRCQPILGHNTVFWYRQTMMQGLELLAYFRNRAPLDDSGMPKDRFSAEMPDATLATLKIQPSEPRDSAVYFCASGLVRTSGANVLTFGAGSRLTVL.